Below are 8 T cell receptor beta chains sequenced from a single sample in a study of cytomegalovirus exposure and HLA in healthy donors. Researchers ran the PCR with 60 Vbeta and 13 Jbeta primers. Produced via immunoSEQ multiplex PCR; TCRdb's table is partial and in-frame only. This table has about 120,000 clones, more than 75% appearing once. Material for sequencing was PBMCs. Receptor source: a man aged 35 to 55 in good health and CMV-seronegative.

The V and J genes are TRBV5-1 and TRBJ2-6, with unresolved D. Germline CDR1 and CDR2: SGHRS and YFSETQ. The CDR3 is made up of 14 amino acids. The V and J ends lost 2 bases and 2 bases respectively, with 5 bases between them. The CDR3 sequence: CASSFQAGANVLTF. The CDR3 DNA sequence: TGCGCCAGCAGCTTCCAGGCTGGGGCCAACGTCCTGACTTTC. Full variable domain (missing parts from reference TRBV5-1 and TRBJ2-6): KAGVTQTPRYLIKTRGQQVTLSCSPISGHRSVSWYQQTPGQGLQFLFEYFSETQRNKGNFPGRFSGRQFSNSRSEMNVSTLELGDSALYLCASSFQAGANVLTFGAGSRLTVL.

This clone has a handful of counts. The V and J genes are TRBV28 and TRBJ1-6, with a possible D match to TRBD1 (6 bases). V dropped 8 bases and J dropped 5 bases, with 16 bases sitting between them. CDR1 and CDR2 from the germline V gene are MDHEN and SYDVKM. The CDR3 extends over 15 amino acids. CDR3 coding DNA: TGTGCCAGCGGGGGCCTTCAAGGTCATAATTCACCCCTCCACTTT. Amino acids: CASGGLQGHNSPLHF.

V usage is TRBV7-3 and J usage is TRBJ2-1; TRBD2 matches at 12 bases. The V gene's germline CDR1 is SGHTA and CDR2 FQGTGA. The CDR3 totals 15 residues. J gave up 8 bases and V 3 bases, and 5 bases lay outside the gene matches. The CDR3 spells CASSFTSGGYYEQFF. The CDR3 DNA follows: TGTGCCAGCAGCTTTACTAGCGGGGGGTATTATGAGCAGTTCTTC.

This clone was recorded only once. This chain connects TRBV5-4 to TRBJ1-2; D perhaps matches TRBD1 (6 bases). CDR3 length equals 14 residues. V was trimmed by 2 bases and J by 2 bases, leaving 10 bases between them. Germline CDR1 and CDR2: SGHNT and YYREEE (reference sequence). CDR3 in DNA: TGTGCCAGCAGCTTTGACAGGCAAAACTATGGCTACACCTTC. Residues: CASSFDRQNYGYTF.

This clone showed up just once. The J gene is TRBJ1-1, the V gene TRBV14; a weak D match, TRBD1 (5 bases). CDR1 and CDR2 from the germline V gene are SGHDN and FVKESK. V lost 2 bases and J 1 base, leaving 11 bases between the germline ends. The CDR3 spans 15 residues. CDR3 bases: TGTGCCAGCAGCCAACAGGGCCATGGGAACACTGAAGCTTTCTTT. Protein: CASSQQGHGNTEAFF.

The rearrangement joins TRBV6-5 to TRBJ1-6; 8 nucleotides agree with TRBD1. The CDR3 spans 15 residues. CDR1 is MNHEY, CDR2 SVGAGI, per germline. V dropped 6 bases and J dropped 9; count of bases not matched to a gene: 10. CDR3 DNA sequence: TGTGCCAGCAGCCCCCGGCAGGGGGCATCTTCACCCCTCCACTTT. Translation gives CASSPRQGASSPLHF.

The chain couples TRBV4-1 to TRBJ1-2; D is ambiguous. The germline V gene has CDR1 MGHRA and CDR2 YSYEKL. V gave up 0 bases and J gave up 8 bases, with 10 bases separating them. This CDR3 region has 13 residues. The CDR3 region is CASSQDPQNGYTF. DNA for the CDR3: TGCGCCAGCAGCCAAGATCCGCAGAACGGCTACACCTTC.

The chain is built from TRBV28 and TRBJ1-2, with no clear D. The CDR3 has 15 amino acids. Germline CDR1 MDHEN, CDR2 SYDVKM. The V and J ends lost 0 bases and 4 bases respectively, with 12 bases between them. The CDR3 sequence: CASSLWFGGSYGYTF. DNA of the CDR3: TGTGCCAGCAGTTTATGGTTCGGCGGCTCCTATGGCTACACCTTC.